This T cell receptor beta chain was sequenced during a study of T cell responses to AZD1222 COVID-19 vaccine. Overall study: Combined were second doses at about 4 or about 12 weeks.

Germline CDR1 and CDR2: SGHAT and FQNNGV. This CDR3 region has 12 residues. Trimming took 6 bases from V and 12 from J, leaving 18 bases between them. Method: immunoSEQ multiplex PCR; TCRdb's copy keeps in-frame clones and lacks some. The table lists about 170,000 clones, 80% to 90% of them singletons. This clonotype was sampled from an adult in good health. This chain links TRBV11-2 with TRBJ2-7; D is perhaps TRBD1 or TRBD2 (5 bases each). The specimen comprised peripheral blood, sampled on day 0 of AZD1222 vaccination. The CDR3 protein is CASRAGTSWPYV. The CDR3 DNA reads as TGTGCCAGCAGGGCCGGGACCTCATGGCCGTACGTC.